The 18 T cell receptor beta chains given below trace back to one sample, sequenced in a study of graft-versus-host responses after intestinal transplantation. TCRdb keeps only in-frame clones here, not all; method: immunoSEQ multiplex PCR. This sample has about 94,000 clones; around nine tenths occur once, and the top ten carry about 0.45%. Antigens of these TCRs are unknown. The material was unstimulated CD8+ T cells sorted from spleen or lymph node cells, obtained before intestinal transplant. The receptor source for this set is a human donor who received an intestinal transplant.

The genes are TRBV11-2 and TRBJ2-1; 8 bases fit TRBD1. Germline V gives CDR1 SGHAT, CDR2 FQNNGV. The CDR3 covers 14 residues. The DNA for the CDR3 is TGTGCGGGGCCCAGCGGACAGGGTGGGAATGAGCAGTTCTTC. It is translated as CAGPSGQGGNEQFF.

The J gene is TRBJ2-5, the V gene TRBV19; 8 positions match TRBD1. The DNA matches TRBJ2-7 better at its end, which makes the J call doubtful. Germline CDR1 and CDR2: LNHDA and SQIVND (reference sequence). The CDR3 consists of 14 residues. In nucleotides, the CDR3 is TGTGCCAGTAGCCCCGGGACAGGACCCTACGAGCAGTACTTC. This codes for CASSPGTGPYEQYF.

The chain carries TRBV13 and TRBJ1-1, with D tentatively TRBD1 (5 bases). Germline CDR1 and CDR2: PRHDT and FYEKMQ (reference sequence). Trimming stripped 4 bases from V and 1 base from J, with 10 bases between. The CDR3 runs to 14 residues. CDR3 amino acids: CASSWGVTNTEAFF. The CDR3 DNA follows: TGTGCCAGCAGCTGGGGGGTTACGAACACTGAAGCTTTCTTT.

The J gene is TRBJ1-2, the V gene TRBV7-9; possibly TRBD1 for D (6 bases). CDR1 and CDR2 from the germline V gene are SEHNR and FQNEAQ (reference sequence). V was pared by 0 bases and J by 7 bases, with 15 bases between. The CDR3 length is 15 residues. CDR3 coding DNA: TGTGCCAGCAGCTTAGCGTTGGCAGGGGAGCTTGGCTACACCTTC. Its translation: CASSLALAGELGYTF.

V usage is TRBV19 and J usage is TRBJ2-7; no definite D call. The CDR3 has 12 residues. Trimming removed 3 bases from V and 3 bases from J, with 6 bases in between. The V gene's germline CDR1 is LNHDA and CDR2 SQIVND (reference sequence). The CDR3 protein is CASSMPGYEQYF. The CDR3 DNA reads as TGTGCCAGTAGTATGCCCGGCTACGAGCAGTACTTC.

The chain has TRBV6-5 and TRBJ1-2, with D possibly being TRBD1 (6 bases). Germline loops: CDR1 MNHEY, CDR2 SVGAGI. The V gene lost 2 bases and the J gene lost 2 bases, with 12 bases spanning the gap. The CDR3 is 15 amino acids. The DNA for the CDR3 is TGTGCCAGCAGTTACGTCGGACAGAGCAACTATGGCTACACCTTC. Protein product: CASSYVGQSNYGYTF.

The genes are TRBV18 and TRBJ1-1; 7 nucleotides line up with TRBD1. Trimming cost V 4 bases and J 8 bases; bases outside gene matches: 7. CDR1 KGHSH and CDR2 LQKENI come from the germline V gene. The CDR3 extends over 13 amino acids. The CDR3 DNA sequence: TGTGCCAGCTCACTGCCCTGGACAGGAGAAGCTTTCTTT. Its translation: CASSLPWTGEAFF.

The chain uses TRBV2 and TRBJ1-1, with D perhaps TRBD1 (6 bases). V was clipped by 6 bases and J by 4 bases, with 12 bases between them. CDR3 length equals 13 residues. Germline values: CDR1 SNHLY, CDR2 FYNNEI. CDR3 protein: CASRDSRGTEAFF. CDR3 coding DNA: TGTGCCAGCAGGGACAGTAGGGGCACTGAAGCTTTCTTT.

The rearrangement uses TRBV5-6 and TRBJ2-1; D is unresolved. V shed 1 base and J shed 1 base, with 12 bases lying between them. Per the germline V gene, CDR1 is SGHDT and CDR2 is YYEEEE. The CDR3 totals 16 residues. The CDR3 here is CASSLNSRVSYNEQFF. DNA of the CDR3: TGTGCCAGCAGCTTGAACTCTCGGGTGTCCTACAATGAGCAGTTCTTC. The full variable domain, its missing parts supplied by reference TRBV5-6 and TRBJ2-1, is DAGVTQSPTHLIKTRGQQVTLRCSPKSGHDTVSWYQQALGQGPQFIFQYYEEEERQRGNFPDRFSGHQFPNYSSELNVNALLLGDSALYLCASSLNSRVSYNEQFFGPGTRLTVL.

The V call is TRBV19, the J call TRBJ2-2, with D tentatively TRBD2 (5 bases). This CDR3 has 15 amino acids. Trimming took off 8 bases at V and 1 base at J, with 14 bases between the two ends. CDR1 and CDR2 from the germline V gene are LNHDA and SQIVND (reference sequence). CDR3 sequence: CASSPGNLNTGELFF. The CDR3 DNA follows: TGTGCCAGTTCCCCGGGGAATTTGAACACCGGGGAGCTGTTTTTT.

This sequence joins TRBV10-3 and TRBJ2-1, with D perhaps matching TRBD2 (5 bases). Germline V gene lookup returns CDR1 ENHRY and CDR2 SYGVKD. The CDR3 extends over 13 amino acids. V was trimmed by 7 bases and J by 5 bases, leaving 12 bases between them. The CDR3 loop is CAITGDYNNEQFF. CDR3 in DNA: TGTGCCATCACCGGAGACTACAACAATGAGCAGTTCTTC.

This sequence joins TRBV7-2 and TRBJ2-5; the D gene is possibly TRBD2 (6 bases). This CDR3 contains 15 residues. Trimming pared 1 base from V and 2 bases from J, leaving 11 bases between. Germline V gene sequence: CDR1 SGHTA, CDR2 FQGNSA. In DNA form, the CDR3 reads TGTGCCAGCAGCTTAGAAGGGCTAGCGCAAGAGACCCAGTACTTC. This codes for CASSLEGLAQETQYF.

Of note for this clone: One end of the junction is discordant with germline, which a read error may explain. This chain links TRBV27 with TRBJ1-5, with D maybe TRBD1 (5 bases). CDR1 is MNHEY, CDR2 SMNVEV, per germline (reference sequence). The CDR3 has 15 amino acids. The CDR3 is CASSPHRLSNQSQHF. CDR3 DNA sequence: TGTGCCAGCAGTCCTCACAGGCTTAGCAATCAGTCCCAGCATTTT.

The V and J genes are TRBV14 and TRBJ2-7; a weak D match, TRBD2 (6 bases). Germline CDR1 and CDR2: SGHDN and FVKESK. The CDR3 runs to 13 residues. Trimming removed 1 base at V and 5 bases at J, with 9 bases between. The CDR3 DNA follows: TGTGCCAGCAGCCAAGTTCCGGGAGACGAGCAGTACTTC. Translated, it gives CASSQVPGDEQYF. The full variable domain, rest sourced from reference TRBV14 and TRBJ2-7, is EAGVTQFPSHSVIEKGQTVTLRCDPISGHDNLYWYRRVMGKEIKFLLHFVKESKQDESGMPNNRFLAERTGGTYSTLKVQPAELEDSGVYFCASSQVPGDEQYFGPGTRLTVT.

The chain uses TRBV5-8 and TRBJ2-7; 11 bases line up with TRBD1. Trimming removed 4 bases from V and 7 bases from J; junction bases left unmatched: 10. Germline-derived CDR1 and CDR2 are SGHTS and YDEGEE. The CDR3 length is 15 residues. The CDR3 DNA is TGTGCCAGCAGCCCGAGAGGACAGGGGGCGAGGGAGCAGTACTTC. Encoded protein: CASSPRGQGAREQYF. The full variable domain, its missing parts supplied by reference TRBV5-8 and TRBJ2-7, is EAGVTQSPTHLIKTRGQQATLRCSPISGHTSVYWYQQALGLGLQFLLWYDEGEERNRGNFPPRFSGRQFPNYSSELNVNALELEDSALYLCASSPRGQGAREQYFGPGTRLTVT.

CDR3 region: CASSTRDTPGRYF. DNA for the CDR3: TGTGCCAGCAGCACCCGGGACACCCCAGGGCGGTACTTC. The genes are TRBV9 and TRBJ2-5; D possibly corresponds to TRBD1 (6 bases). CDR3 length: 13 residues. V dropped 4 bases and J dropped 13 bases, with 20 bases sitting between them. Germline values: CDR1 SGDLS, CDR2 YYNGEE.

The gene calls are TRBV15 and TRBJ2-2, with 10 nucleotides matching TRBD2. The V and J ends lost 1 base and 7 bases, in that order; junction bases with no gene match: 12. CDR1 LNHNV and CDR2 YYDKDF come from the germline V gene (reference sequence). The CDR3 is 18 residues long. As DNA, the CDR3 is TGTGCCACCAGCAGAGCTTATCCTAGCGGGGGTTCGTTCGGGGAGCTGTTTTTT. It yields the protein CATSRAYPSGGSFGELFF.

The rearrangement links TRBV30 to TRBJ1-2; no clear D gene. Trimming shortened V by 7 bases and J by 5 bases, and 11 bases separated the two germline ends. The CDR3 consists of 11 residues. CDR1 and CDR2 from the germline V gene are GTSNPN and SVGIG (reference sequence). The CDR3 protein is CASEVSYGYTF. The CDR3 DNA reads as TGTGCCTCAGAGGTTTCTTATGGCTACACCTTC.